This TCR beta chain emerged from a study of shared clonotypes between healthy human individuals. Clones were sequenced by immunoSEQ multiplex PCR, and TCRdb holds only the in-frame ones, with some missing. The table has about 1,800,000 clones, over 85% seen once. Trimming left V 5 bases short and J 2 bases short, with 7 bases between. Per the germline V gene, CDR1 is LNHDA and CDR2 is SQIVND (reference sequence). The CDR3 is made up of 12 amino acids. CD45RO-negative CD8 cells positively selected for CCR7 made up the naive population, which excluded terminally differentiated effector memory CD45RA+ cells.

The chain is built from TRBV19 and TRBJ2-7; D may be TRBD2 (5 bases). The TCR originated in a man between 18 and 35 years old in good health. Sequencing was performed on naive CD8+ T cells sorted from blood. The CDR3 is CASSAGTYEQYF. The CDR3 nucleotides read TGTGCCAGTAGTGCGGGCACCTACGAGCAGTACTTC.